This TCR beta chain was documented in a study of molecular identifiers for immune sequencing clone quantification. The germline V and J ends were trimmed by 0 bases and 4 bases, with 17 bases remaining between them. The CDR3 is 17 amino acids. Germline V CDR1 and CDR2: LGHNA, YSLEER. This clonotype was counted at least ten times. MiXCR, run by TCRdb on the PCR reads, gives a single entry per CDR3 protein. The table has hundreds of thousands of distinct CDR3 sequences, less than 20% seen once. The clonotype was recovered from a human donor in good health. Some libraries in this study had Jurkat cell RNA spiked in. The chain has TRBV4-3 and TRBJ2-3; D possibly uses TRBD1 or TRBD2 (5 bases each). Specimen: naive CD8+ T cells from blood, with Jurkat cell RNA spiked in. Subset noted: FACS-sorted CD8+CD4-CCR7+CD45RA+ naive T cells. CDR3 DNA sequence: TGCGCCAGCAGCCAAGATGGAGTGGGGGTTGGACCAGATACGCAGTATTTT. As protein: CASSQDGVGVGPDTQYF.